The 9 T cell receptor beta chains presented below share a single source sample, sequenced in a study of CD8+ T cells in alopecia areata. Investigators isolated RNA and reverse transcribed it into cDNA to act as the sequencing template. TCRdb keeps only in-frame clones here, not all; method: immunoSEQ multiplex PCR. In total the sample includes about 300,000 clones, none of them seen once. The pooled cutaneous lymph node cells were sorted using several markers (CD4, CD8alpha, NKG2D, NKG2ACE and others). The sequencing input was CD4+ T cells sorted from a lymph node. All receptors derive from a C3H/HeJ mouse with alopecia areata. This strain's MHC haplotype is H2-k.

This clone appeared a few times. Mouse names are used for the genes. The read terminates 4 residues ahead of where the CDR3 ends, so the germline J gene completes it. This sequence joins TRBV5 and TRBJ1-1, with 11 positions matching TRBD1. CDR1 and CDR2 (germline): LGHNA, YNLKQL (reference sequence). V dropped 3 bases and J dropped 1; count of bases not matched to a gene: 1. The CDR3 length is 15 residues. CDR3 DNA (partial): TGTGCCAGCAGCCAGGACAGGGGGCCGAACACA. Translating gives CASSQDRGPNT. The CDR3 in full is CASSQDRGPNTEVFF.

With respect to this clone: These gene names are mouse names. The read gets to within 4 residues of the CDR3 end, and the germline J gene fills in the rest. This chain connects TRBV12-1 to TRBJ1-2; D gene uncertain. Germline values: CDR1 SGHSN, CDR2 HYEKVE. V shed 1 base and J shed 0 bases, with 5 bases lying between them. The CDR3 extends over 13 amino acids. Here the CDR3 reads CASSLGSNSDYTF. Partial CDR3 DNA: TGTGCCAGCTCTCTAGGGTCAAACTCC. Together with reference TRBV12-1 and TRBJ1-2, the CDR3 gives the full variable domain: DSGVVQSPRHIIKEKGGRSVLTCIPISGHSNVVWYQQTLGKELKFLIQHYEKVERDKGFLPSRFSVQQFDDYHSEMNMSALELEDSAMYFCASSLGSNSDYTFGSGTRLLVI.

This clone was counted between two and nine times. The gene names here belong to mouse. The read gets to within 4 residues of the CDR3 end, and the germline J gene fills in the rest. The V gene is TRBV19, the J gene TRBJ2-7; TRBD1 might be the D (6 bases). CDR3 size: 12 residues. Per the germline V gene, CDR1 is FNHDT and CDR2 is SITEND (reference sequence). The CDR3 bases that were read are TGTGCCAGCAGGCCACAGGGTTAT. Translated: CASRPQGY. The entire CDR3 protein is CASRPQGYEQYF.

This clone was picked up a small number of times. Mouse gene names apply. With the read ending 4 residues before the CDR3 end, the germline J gene is used to fill in that end. The rearrangement links TRBV13-1 to TRBJ2-5, with 10 bases identical to TRBD1. Germline values: CDR1 NSHNY, CDR2 SYGAGN. The CDR3 totals 14 residues. This CDR3 reads CASSDMDRGDTQYF. The CDR3 DNA, read in part, is TGTGCCAGCAGTGATATGGACAGGGGGGAC.

In this sample, this clone turned up a few times. Mouse germline and gene names are used. The CDR3 extends 4 residues past the end of the read, so its final part is completed from the germline J gene. The chain recombines TRBV13-1 with TRBJ2-4, with a tentative D call TRBD1 (6 bases). The CDR3 contains 12 residues. CDR1 is NSHNY and CDR2 is SYGAGN in the germline V gene. The CDR3 loop is CAPGTKENTLYF. CDR3 bases read: TGTGCCCCAGGGACAAAAGAAAAC.

Comments on this clone: These gene names are mouse names. The CDR3 end lies 4 residues beyond the end of the read and is filled in from the germline J gene. This chain links TRBV12-1 with TRBJ2-3, with TRBD2 matching over 8 bases. The CDR3 loop spans 16 amino acids. The junction had 4 bases not matched to a gene; V was cut back by 0 bases and J by 0 bases. Germline CDR1 SGHSN, CDR2 HYEKVE. Incomplete CDR3 DNA: TGTGCCAGCTCTCTCTCTACTGGGGGTAGTGCAGAA. Amino acids: CASSLSTGGSAE. The whole CDR3 sequence reads CASSLSTGGSAETLYF.

In this sample, this clone turned up many times. Here the gene names and germline are mouse. The read is 4 residues too short to cover the CDR3 end, so that end is filled in from the germline J gene. Within the sample, other DNA sequences also encode this same CDR3. The V and J genes are TRBV13-1 and TRBJ2-2; maybe TRBD1 (6 bases). The CDR3 runs to 15 residues. The germline CDR1 and CDR2 sequences are NSHNY and SYGAGN. Trimming left V 1 base short and J 1 base short, with 8 bases between. CDR3 DNA (partial): TGTGCCAGCAGTGATCCGGGACAAAACACCGGG. Protein sequence: CASSDPGQNTG. The entire CDR3 reads CASSDPGQNTGQLYF.

A note on this clone: All gene names here are mouse names. CDR3 DNA, as far as it was read: TGCACCTGCAGTGCAGCTGGGAGCGGCACA. Translated: CTCSAAGSGT. The whole CDR3 sequence reads CTCSAAGSGTEVFF. This chain connects TRBV1 to TRBJ1-1, with D unresolved. The read comes to an end 4 residues before the CDR3 does, leaving the germline J gene to fill in the end. V dropped 1 base and J dropped 4 bases, with 10 bases sitting between them. This CDR3 has 14 residues. Germline V gene lookup returns CDR1 NSQYPW and CDR2 LRSPGD (reference sequence). Full variable domain (missing parts from reference TRBV1 and TRBJ1-1): VTLLEQNPRWRLVPRGQAVNLRCILKNSQYPWMSWYQQDLQKQLQWLFTLRSPGDKEVKSLPGADYLATRVTDTELRLQVANMSQGRTLYCTCSAAGSGTEVFFGKGTRLTVV.

This clone was found many times. Gene labels here are mouse ones. The DNA ends 4 residues before the CDR3 does, and the rest of the CDR3 is filled in from the germline J gene. The V and J genes are TRBV13-1 and TRBJ2-1; 11 nucleotides align to TRBD1. The CDR3 is 13 amino acids. Germline CDR1 reads NSHNY; CDR2 reads SYGAGN. After removal of 5 bases from V and 6 bases from J, the junction contained 1 base not matched to a gene. CDR3 loop: CASRDRGLAEQFF. The covered CDR3 bases are TGTGCCAGCAGGGACAGGGGGCTTGCT.